The 9 T cell receptor beta chains listed next were all sequenced from one sample in a study of identical twins. One entry per CDR3 protein results from TCRdb running MiXCR on the 5' RACE reads. The sample yields about 720,000 distinct CDR3 sequences, approximately 18% seen once. The sample was also reused in another study, on T cells expressing NK-cell markers.

The source material was PBMCs. The receptors stem from a woman aged 18-30 years in good health.

The sample holds a few counts of this clonotype. The rearrangement joins TRBV5-1 to TRBJ2-7, with no clear D. Looked up from germline, CDR1 is SGHRS and CDR2 is YFSETQ. This CDR3 spans 13 amino acids. Trimming shortened V by 0 bases and J by 7 bases, and 11 bases separated the two germline ends. The CDR3 here is CASSLALIDEQYF. For the CDR3, the DNA is TGCGCCAGCAGCTTGGCCCTGATTGATGAGCAGTACTTC.

Ten or more counts support this clonotype. This chain links TRBV24-1 with TRBJ2-1; 7 nucleotides line up with TRBD2. Germline trimming cut 9 bases from V and 4 bases from J; bases unmatched to any gene: 8. This CDR3 contains 14 residues. Germline loops: CDR1 KGHDR, CDR2 SFDVKD. The DNA of the CDR3 is TGTGCCACCGAACAAAGCGGGGCTTACAATGAGCAGTTCTTC. Translating gives CATEQSGAYNEQFF.

CDR3 loop: CASRLVVDTGELFF. The CDR3 coding sequence is TGCGCCAGCAGACTCGTAGTAGACACCGGGGAGCTGTTTTTT. The chain uses TRBV5-1 and TRBJ2-2, with unresolved D. CDR3 length: 14 residues. The germline gives CDR1 SGHRS, CDR2 YFSETQ. Trimming took 5 bases from V and 3 from J, leaving 11 bases between them.

J is TRBJ2-3 and V is TRBV12-3 or TRBV12-4; 7 nucleotides align to TRBD1. V gave up 1 base and J gave up 3 bases; unmatched junction bases: 7. CDR3 length: 16 amino acids. CDR3 region: CASSLGQGIPTDTQYF. DNA of the CDR3: TGTGCCAGCAGTTTAGGACAGGGAATACCAACAGATACGCAGTATTTT.

The rearrangement joins TRBV5-1 to TRBJ1-1, with D possibly matching TRBD1 (6 bases). With 4 bases removed from V and 1 base from J, the gap between germline ends came to 11 bases. CDR3 length: 14 residues. Germline V gives CDR1 SGHRS, CDR2 YFSETQ. CDR3 amino acids: CASSQQGSNTEAFF. The CDR3 region has the DNA TGCGCCAGCAGCCAACAGGGATCGAACACTGAAGCTTTCTTT.

This clonotype showed up just a few times. The rearrangement uses TRBV4-3 and TRBJ2-3; 12 bases agree with TRBD2. Germline V gene sequence: CDR1 LGHNA, CDR2 YSLEER. CDR3 size: 18 residues. V lost 0 bases to trimming and J lost 6 bases; unmatched junction nucleotides: 10. Here the CDR3 DNA reads TGCGCCAGCAGCCAAGATAGGGGAGGACTAGCGGGATCGGATACGCAGTATTTT. Translation gives CASSQDRGGLAGSDTQYF.

At least ten counts were recorded for this clonotype. The V and J genes are TRBV27 and TRBJ2-7; 8 nucleotides line up with TRBD2. CDR3 size: 15 residues. Germline V gene data show CDR1 as MNHEY and CDR2 as SMNVEV (reference sequence). Trimming at V came to 2 bases and at J to 5 bases, leaving 8 bases not matched to a gene. The CDR3 sequence: CASSLTGGGYHEQYF. The CDR3 DNA is TGTGCCAGCAGTTTAACGGGCGGGGGGTACCACGAGCAGTACTTC.

V and J are TRBV27 and TRBJ2-4; no reliable D call. V lost 5 bases and J 2 bases, leaving 13 bases between the germline ends. CDR1 and CDR2 from the germline V gene are MNHEY and SMNVEV (reference sequence). This CDR3 has 15 residues. The CDR3 nucleotides are TGTGCCAGCAGTCCAGATGGGGTGACCAAAAACATTCAGTACTTC. Translation gives CASSPDGVTKNIQYF.

The chain uses TRBV6-5 and TRBJ2-7, with 7 nucleotides matching TRBD2. The CDR3 runs to 15 residues. With V trimmed by 7 bases and J by 2 bases, 11 bases remained unmatched. Germline V gene lookup returns CDR1 MNHEY and CDR2 SVGAGI. CDR3 bases: TGTGCCAGCATTTTTCGTACGGGGGGAACCTACGAGCAGTACTTC. It specifies CASIFRTGGTYEQYF.